Listed below are T cell receptor beta chains from one sample, sequenced in a study of blood T cell repertoires in COVID-19. Sequenced by immunoSEQ multiplex PCR; TCRdb stores in-frame clones only, minus some. The table includes 150,000 to 200,000 clones, about 88% detected once. The sequenced material came from peripheral blood. The source of these receptors is a man in his late teens or twenties who had recovered from COVID-19. Both conserved end residues are part of each CDR3. A D gene is named only where the DNA matches it firmly. The size field is filled for only some rows; it gives once, few, many or a size class.

d_gene	v_gene	abundance	j_gene	CDR3nt	CDR3aa
.	TRBV5-1	once	TRBJ1-5	TGCGCCAGCAGCTTGGATGGCCAGGGCAATCAGCCCCAGCATTTT	CASSLDGQGNQPQHF
.	TRBV18	.	TRBJ1-2	TGTGCCAGCTCACCACAGGACAGCGCTGGCTACACCTTC	CASSPQDSAGYTF
.	TRBV10-2	once	TRBJ1-2	TGCGCCAGCAGTGACGGGTCTCTCTATGGCTACACCTTC	CASSDGSLYGYTF
.	TRBV3-1/TRBV3-2	few	TRBJ2-7	TGTGCCAGCAGCCCCCTAAATGACGGGGACGAGCAGTACTTC	CASSPLNDGDEQYF
TRBD1	TRBV10-3	.	TRBJ1-1	TGTGCCATCACCCAGACAGGGGGGAACACTGAAGCTTTCTTT	CAITQTGGNTEAFF
TRBD1	TRBV4-3	.	TRBJ1-2	TGCGCCAGCAGCCCTGGTAGACAGGGGGCTGGTGGCTACACCTTC	CASSPGRQGAGGYTF
.	TRBV7-2	.	TRBJ1-2	TGTGCCAGCAGCCTACTCGGACAGAGCTATGGCTACACCTTC	CASSLLGQSYGYTF
.	TRBV7-9	.	TRBJ1-2	TGTGCCAGCAGCTTAGAGGGAGGGGGAAGCTATGGCTACACCTTC	CASSLEGGGSYGYTF
.	TRBV10-3	.	TRBJ2-7	TGTGCCATCAGTGAGTCCGGCGGCCCCTACGAGCAGTACTTC	CAISESGGPYEQYF
.	TRBV5-8	.	TRBJ1-5	TGTGCCAGCAGCTTTGTAGAGAGGCAGCCCCAGCATTTT	CASSFVERQPQHF
.	TRBV19	.	TRBJ1-2	TGTGCCAGTAGTATAGCACGGACAGAGGTATATGGCTACACCTTC	CASSIARTEVYGYTF
.	TRBV27	.	TRBJ2-3	TGTGCCAGCAGGAGAACAGATACGCAGTATTTT	CASRRTDTQYF
.	TRBV24-1	.	TRBJ2-1	TGTGCCACCAGTGCCCCTCCGGGGAATGAGCAGTTCTTC	CATSAPPGNEQFF
.	TRBV15	.	TRBJ2-7	TGTGCCACCAGCAGAGACCCTTCGGGCTACGAGCAGTACTTC	CATSRDPSGYEQYF
TRBD1	TRBV6-6	.	TRBJ1-6	TGTGCCAGCAGCGTCGGGACAGGGTACGATAATTCACCCCTCCACTTT	CASSVGTGYDNSPLHF
.	TRBV12-3/TRBV12-4	.	TRBJ2-4	TGTGCCAGCAGCCTGGGTAGCCGGGACATTCAGTACTTC	CASSLGSRDIQYF
TRBD2	TRBV3-1/TRBV3-2	.	TRBJ2-4	TGTGCCAGCAGCCGAGAGTATTTTGGACCGGGACTAGCGGGAGGGACTGCCAAAAACATTCAGTACTTC	CASSREYFGPGLAGGTAKNIQYF
TRBD1	TRBV4-3	few	TRBJ1-1	TGCGCCAGCAGCGAGGACAGGGTGTCTGAAGCTTTCTTT	CASSEDRVSEAFF
TRBD1	TRBV4-1	.	TRBJ1-6	TGCGCCAGCAGCCCCATCCGCCGGGACAGACATTCACCCCTCCACTTT	CASSPIRRDRHSPLHF
.	TRBV4-2	.	TRBJ2-1	TGTGCCAGCAGCAGGGGCGGAGTCGGCTACAATGAGCAGTTCTTC	CASSRGGVGYNEQFF
.	TRBV18	.	TRBJ2-1	TGTGCCAGCTCACCGCGGGGACAGAGTGAGCAGTTCTTC	CASSPRGQSEQFF
.	TRBV24-1	few	TRBJ1-3	TGTGCCACCAGTGCAGGGGCTGGAAACACCATATATTTT	CATSAGAGNTIYF
.	TRBV6-5	.	TRBJ2-1	TGTGCCAGCAGCCAGTTGGATGAGCAGTTCTTC	CASSQLDEQFF
TRBD2	TRBV6-4	.	TRBJ2-1	TGTGCCAGCAGTGACAGCCTAGCGGGAGCCACTGAGCAGTTCTTC	CASSDSLAGATEQFF
.	TRBV19	.	TRBJ2-1	TGTGCCAGTAGTATAATGGCTAGCGCAAATGAGCAGTTCTTC	CASSIMASANEQFF
.	TRBV10-3	.	TRBJ2-3	TGTGCCATCCGACCCGTGGCGGAAGATACGCAGTATTTT	CAIRPVAEDTQYF
TRBD1	TRBV5-8	.	TRBJ2-2	TGTGCCAGCAGCTTGGATTGGGACAGACGAACCGGGGAGCTGTTTTTT	CASSLDWDRRTGELFF
.	TRBV7-9	.	TRBJ1-4	TGTGCCAGCAGCTTAGGACGGGGGAACTTTGAAAAACTGTTTTTT	CASSLGRGNFEKLFF
.	TRBV6-5	.	TRBJ2-1	TGTGCCAGCACCTCCCGAGGAGGGCCCAATGAGCAGTTCTTC	CASTSRGGPNEQFF
.	TRBV9	.	TRBJ1-2	TGTGCCAGCAGCGTAGGTGGAGGGCTCTATGGCTACACCTTC	CASSVGGGLYGYTF
TRBD2	TRBV9	.	TRBJ2-1	TGTGCCAGCAGCCCCCGACGGACTAGCGGGAGTAAGTCCTACAATGAGCAGTTCTTC	CASSPRRTSGSKSYNEQFF
.	TRBV4-3	.	TRBJ2-3	TGCGCCAGCAGCCAAGATACGGCAGATACGCAGTATTTT	CASSQDTADTQYF
.	TRBV19	once	TRBJ2-6	TGTGCCAGTAGTAACCTAGACAGTAAATCACACTCTGGGGCCAACGTCCTGACTTTC	CASSNLDSKSHSGANVLTF
.	TRBV9	.	TRBJ1-2	TGTGCCAGCAGCATCGACGACAGAGATGGCTACACCTTC	CASSIDDRDGYTF
TRBD2	TRBV5-6	.	TRBJ2-7	TGTGCCAGCAGCTCGTTGACTAGCGGGAGAAACGAGCAGTACTTC	CASSSLTSGRNEQYF
.	TRBV10-3	.	TRBJ2-1	TGTGCCATCAGTGGAGACGGGGACAATGAGCAGTTCTTC	CAISGDGDNEQFF
TRBD1	TRBV5-1	.	TRBJ2-7	TGCGCCAGCAGGCGACAGGGTACCTACGAGCAGTACTTC	CASRRQGTYEQYF
TRBD2	TRBV24-1	.	TRBJ2-1	TGTGCCACCAGTGATATTCGGGGGAGGGCATCGTTTAATGAGCAGTTCTTC	CATSDIRGRASFNEQFF
.	TRBV2	.	TRBJ2-7	TGTGCCAGCAGTGGGGCAGGGGGCGGGGGACCCTACGAGCAGTACTTC	CASSGAGGGGPYEQYF
TRBD1	TRBV28	.	TRBJ1-2	TGTGCCAGCAGACCCGGGACAGGGGAACCCGAACACTATGGCTACACCTTC	CASRPGTGEPEHYGYTF
.	TRBV30	.	TRBJ1-1	TGTGCCTTTGGTGAGAATGAAGCTTTCTTT	CAFGENEAFF
.	TRBV7-2	.	TRBJ1-2	TGTGCCAGCAGCCTCCCCGGGAGGGCGAGAGGCTACACCTTC	CASSLPGRARGYTF
.	TRBV29-1	once	TRBJ2-7	TGCAGCGCTCTAGCGCTCTACGAGCAGTACTTC	CSALALYEQYF
.	TRBV6-5	once	TRBJ2-5	TGTGCCAGCAGTTACTCTGCGGACACCCAAGAGACCCAGTACTTC	CASSYSADTQETQYF
TRBD2	TRBV7-9	once	TRBJ2-1	TGTGCCAGCAGCTTTTTTTGGCGGGAGGGCCTAGGGAATGAGCAGTTCTTC	CASSFFWREGLGNEQFF
TRBD1	TRBV6-2/TRBV6-3	.	TRBJ1-5	TGTGCCAGCAGTTTGGGGACAGGGATTCAGCCCCAGCATTTT	CASSLGTGIQPQHF
.	TRBV6-5	.	TRBJ2-7	TGTGCCAGCAGGCAACAGGGCGGCCTGGACGAGCAGTACTTC	CASRQQGGLDEQYF
.	TRBV7-2	once	TRBJ2-3	TGTGCCAGCAGCCCGAACACGTTGGATACGCAGTATTTT	CASSPNTLDTQYF
.	TRBV7-2	.	TRBJ2-5	TGTGCCAGCAGCGCTAGAAGCAGGACCCAGTACTTC	CASSARSRTQYF
.	TRBV7-2	.	TRBJ2-1	TGTGCCAGCAGCTACCAACAGGGAGTACGGGGCAATGAGCAGTTCTTC	CASSYQQGVRGNEQFF
TRBD2	TRBV10-1	.	TRBJ2-3	TGCGCCAGCAGTCCGGGACTAGCCCCAGATACGCAGTATTTT	CASSPGLAPDTQYF